This TCR beta chain was sequenced in a study of CD8+ T cells in alopecia areata. The sequencing template was cDNA reverse transcribed from extracted RNA. Generated by immunoSEQ multiplex PCR, the TCRdb table keeps only in-frame clones and is missing some. The sample yields over 100,000 clones, around 50% seen once. Specified treatment: oral pan-JAK inhibitor, 5-10 mg twice daily. This clone was recorded a few times. The antigen is undetermined. General study points: On tofacitinib, scalp and blood still held many of the expanded lesional clones.

This CDR3 contains 13 residues. The V gene lost 3 bases and the J gene lost 7 bases, with 13 bases spanning the gap. The germline gives CDR1 PRHDT, CDR2 FYEKMQ (reference sequence). The clonotype comes from a human donor with alopecia areata. V gene TRBV13 combines with J gene TRBJ2-7; D ambiguous. The material was CD8+ T cells sorted from blood, obtained at week 24, from a patient treated with tofacitinib. This chain's CDR3 is CASSLPFAREQYF. Written as DNA, the CDR3 is TGTGCCAGCAGCTTGCCGTTCGCGCGGGAGCAGTACTTC.